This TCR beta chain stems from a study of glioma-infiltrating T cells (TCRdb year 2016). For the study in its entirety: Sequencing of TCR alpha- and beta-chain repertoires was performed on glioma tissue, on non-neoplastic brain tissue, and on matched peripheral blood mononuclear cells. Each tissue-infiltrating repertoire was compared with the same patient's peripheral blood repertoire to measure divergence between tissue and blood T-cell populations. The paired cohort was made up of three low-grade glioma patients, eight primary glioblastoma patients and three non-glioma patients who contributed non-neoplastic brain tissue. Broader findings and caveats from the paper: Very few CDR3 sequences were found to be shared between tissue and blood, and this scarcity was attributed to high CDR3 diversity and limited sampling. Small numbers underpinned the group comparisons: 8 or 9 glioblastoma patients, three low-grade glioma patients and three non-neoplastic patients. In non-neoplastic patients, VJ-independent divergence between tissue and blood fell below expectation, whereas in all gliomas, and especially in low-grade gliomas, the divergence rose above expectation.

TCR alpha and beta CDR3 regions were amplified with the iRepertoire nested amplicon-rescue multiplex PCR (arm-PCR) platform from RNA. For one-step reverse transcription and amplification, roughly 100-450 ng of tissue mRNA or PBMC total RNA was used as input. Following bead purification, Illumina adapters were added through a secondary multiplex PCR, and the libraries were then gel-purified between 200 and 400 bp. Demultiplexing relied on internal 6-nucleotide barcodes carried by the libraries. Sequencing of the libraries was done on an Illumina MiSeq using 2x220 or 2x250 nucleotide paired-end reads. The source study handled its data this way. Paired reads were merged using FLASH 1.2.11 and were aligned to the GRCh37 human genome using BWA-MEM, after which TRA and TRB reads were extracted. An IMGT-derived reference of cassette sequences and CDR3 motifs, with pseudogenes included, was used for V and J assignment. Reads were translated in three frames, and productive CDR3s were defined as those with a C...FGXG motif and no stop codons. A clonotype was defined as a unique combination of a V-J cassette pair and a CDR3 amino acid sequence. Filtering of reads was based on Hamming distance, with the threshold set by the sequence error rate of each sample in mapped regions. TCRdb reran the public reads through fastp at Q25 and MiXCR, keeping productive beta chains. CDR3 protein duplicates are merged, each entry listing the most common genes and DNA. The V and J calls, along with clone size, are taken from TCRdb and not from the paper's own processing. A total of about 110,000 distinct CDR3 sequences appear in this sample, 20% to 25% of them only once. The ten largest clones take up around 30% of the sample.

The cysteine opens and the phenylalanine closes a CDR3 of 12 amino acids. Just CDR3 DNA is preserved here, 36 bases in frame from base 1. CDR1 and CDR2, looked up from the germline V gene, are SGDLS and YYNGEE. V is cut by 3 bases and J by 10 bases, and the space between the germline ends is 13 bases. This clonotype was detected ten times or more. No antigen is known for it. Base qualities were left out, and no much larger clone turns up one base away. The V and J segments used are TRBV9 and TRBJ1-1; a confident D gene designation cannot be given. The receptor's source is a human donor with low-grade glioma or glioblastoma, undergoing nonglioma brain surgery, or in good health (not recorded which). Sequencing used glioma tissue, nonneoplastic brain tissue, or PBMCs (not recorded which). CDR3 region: CASSGLTEAAFF. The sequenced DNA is TGTGCCAGCAGCGGACTCACTGAAGCAGCTTTCTTT. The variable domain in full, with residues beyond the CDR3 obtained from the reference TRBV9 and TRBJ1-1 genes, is DSGVTQTPKHLITATGQRVTLRCSPRSGDLSVYWYQQSLDQGLQFLIQYYNGEERAKGNILERFSAQQFPDLHSELNLSSLELGDSALYFCASSGLTEAAFFGQGTRLTVV.